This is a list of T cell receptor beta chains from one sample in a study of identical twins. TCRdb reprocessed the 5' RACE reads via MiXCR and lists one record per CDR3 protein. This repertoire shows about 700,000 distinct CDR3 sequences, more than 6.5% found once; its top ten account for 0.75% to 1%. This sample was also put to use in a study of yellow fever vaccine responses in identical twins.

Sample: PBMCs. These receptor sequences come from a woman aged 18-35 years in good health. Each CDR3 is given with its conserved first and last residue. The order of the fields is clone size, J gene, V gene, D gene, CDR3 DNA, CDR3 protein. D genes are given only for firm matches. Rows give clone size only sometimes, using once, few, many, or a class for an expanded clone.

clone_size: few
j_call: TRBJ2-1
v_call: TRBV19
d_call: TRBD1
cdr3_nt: TGTGCCAGTACCCGAACCGGGACAGGGAAGCAGTTCTTC
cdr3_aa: CASTRTGTGKQFF

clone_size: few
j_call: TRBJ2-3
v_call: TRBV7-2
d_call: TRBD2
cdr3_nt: TGTGCCAGCAGCTTCGTAGCGGGACCGGCGGATACGCAGTATTTT
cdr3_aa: CASSFVAGPADTQYF

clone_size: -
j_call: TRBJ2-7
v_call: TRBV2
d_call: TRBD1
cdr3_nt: TGTGCCAGCAGTGTTCGGGACAGAAGCTCCTACGAGCAGTACTTC
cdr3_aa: CASSVRDRSSYEQYF

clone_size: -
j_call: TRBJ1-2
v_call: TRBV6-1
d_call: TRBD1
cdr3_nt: TGTGCCAGCAGGCTACGACAGGGGTATGGCTACACCTTC
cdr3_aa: CASRLRQGYGYTF

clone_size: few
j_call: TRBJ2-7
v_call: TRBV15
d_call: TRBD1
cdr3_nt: TGTGCCACCAGCAGAAGCCGGGACAGATTGTACTTC
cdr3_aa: CATSRSRDRLYF

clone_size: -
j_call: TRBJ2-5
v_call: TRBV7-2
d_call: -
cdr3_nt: TGTGCCAGCAGCTTAGGCGCAGGGAGAGGAGAAGAGACCCAGTACTTC
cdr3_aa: CASSLGAGRGEETQYF

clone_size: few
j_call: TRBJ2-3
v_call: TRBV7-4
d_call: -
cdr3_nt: TGTGCCAGCAGCCCGAGGGGCGCGAACGATGGCACAGATACGCAGTATTTT
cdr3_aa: CASSPRGANDGTDTQYF

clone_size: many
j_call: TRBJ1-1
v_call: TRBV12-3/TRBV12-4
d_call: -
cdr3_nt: TGTGCCAGCAGTTTAGCCGGAGGTGTTGGCACTGAAGCTTTCTTT
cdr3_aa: CASSLAGGVGTEAFF

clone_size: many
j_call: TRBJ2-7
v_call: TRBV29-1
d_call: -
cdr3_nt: TGCAGCGTCTCGAGGGCCTCAGGGTTGAACGAGCAGTACTTC
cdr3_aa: CSVSRASGLNEQYF

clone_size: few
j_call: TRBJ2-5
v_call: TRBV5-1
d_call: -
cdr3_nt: TGCGCCAGCAGCTTAAAGGACTCACTCAAGCTCCAAGAGACCCAGTACTTC
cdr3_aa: CASSLKDSLKLQETQYF

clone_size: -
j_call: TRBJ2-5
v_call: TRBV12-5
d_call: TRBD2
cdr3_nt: TGTGCTAGTGGCTCTTCCGGGAGCGGGGGGGCCTTCGGGCAGACCCAGTACTTC
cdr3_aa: CASGSSGSGGAFGQTQYF

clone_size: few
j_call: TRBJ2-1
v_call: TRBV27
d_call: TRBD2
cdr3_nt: TGTGCCAGCAGTTTATGGCCGGTGGCTAGCGGCTACAATGAGCAGTTCTTC
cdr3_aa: CASSLWPVASGYNEQFF

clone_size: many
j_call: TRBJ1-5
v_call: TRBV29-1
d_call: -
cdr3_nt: TGCAGCGTTGCCGAGCAGGCCTCAAATCAGCCCCAGCATTTT
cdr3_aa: CSVAEQASNQPQHF

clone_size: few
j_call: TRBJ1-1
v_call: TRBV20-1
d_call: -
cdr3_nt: TGCAGTGCTACAGGCAGGAACACTGAAGCTTTCTTT
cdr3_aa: CSATGRNTEAFF

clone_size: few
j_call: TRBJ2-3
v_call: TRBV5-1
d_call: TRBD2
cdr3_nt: TGCGCCAGCAGCTCAGCGGGGGGGCGTACAGATACGCAGTATTTT
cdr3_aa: CASSSAGGRTDTQYF

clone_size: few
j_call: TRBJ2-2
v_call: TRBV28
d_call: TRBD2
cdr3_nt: TGTGCCAGCAGTCTCCCGACTAGCGGGAGGCGAAACTGGGAGCTGTTTTTT
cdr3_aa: CASSLPTSGRRNWELFF

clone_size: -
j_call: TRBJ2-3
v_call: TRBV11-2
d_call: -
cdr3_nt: TGTGCCAGCAGCTTAGTACCGGTTCCAGATACGCAGTATTTT
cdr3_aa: CASSLVPVPDTQYF

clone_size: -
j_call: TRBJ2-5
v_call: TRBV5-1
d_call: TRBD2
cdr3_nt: TGCGCCAGCAGCTTGGTGGGGCTAGCGGACCAAGAGACCCAGTACTTC
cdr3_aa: CASSLVGLADQETQYF

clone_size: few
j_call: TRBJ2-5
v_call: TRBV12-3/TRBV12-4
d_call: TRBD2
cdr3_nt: TGTGCCAGCAGTTTGGCAGCGGGGGGGGGAGAGACCCAGTACTTC
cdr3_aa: CASSLAAGGGETQYF

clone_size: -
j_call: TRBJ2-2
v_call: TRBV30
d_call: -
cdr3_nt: TGTGCCTGGAGGACAGGCCCGAACACCGGGGAGCTGTTTTTT
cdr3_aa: CAWRTGPNTGELFF

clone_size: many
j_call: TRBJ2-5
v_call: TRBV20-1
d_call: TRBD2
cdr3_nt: TGCAGTGCTAACCCACTAGCGGGTGTGGCAGAGACCCAGTACTTC
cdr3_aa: CSANPLAGVAETQYF

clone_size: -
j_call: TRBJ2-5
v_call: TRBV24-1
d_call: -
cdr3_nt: TGTGCCACCAGTGATTTGCAGGGGGGTCCGGAGACCCAGTACTTC
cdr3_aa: CATSDLQGGPETQYF

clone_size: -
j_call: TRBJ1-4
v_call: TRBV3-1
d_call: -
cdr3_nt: TGTGCCAGCAGCTCTCAGGGCATAGGAGAAAAACTGTTTTTT
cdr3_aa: CASSSQGIGEKLFF

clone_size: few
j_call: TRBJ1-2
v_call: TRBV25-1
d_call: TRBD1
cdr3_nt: TGTGCCAGCAGTGAATTGATACAGGGGGCAACTGGCTACACCTTC
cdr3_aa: CASSELIQGATGYTF

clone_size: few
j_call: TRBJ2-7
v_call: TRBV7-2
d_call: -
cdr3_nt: TGTGCCAGCAGCCTCACGGGGCTAGTTGACGAGCAGTACTTC
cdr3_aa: CASSLTGLVDEQYF

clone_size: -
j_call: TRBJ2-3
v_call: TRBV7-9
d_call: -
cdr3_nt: TGTGCCAGCAGCCCCTTAGGGGGGAGCACAGATACGCAGTATTTT
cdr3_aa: CASSPLGGSTDTQYF

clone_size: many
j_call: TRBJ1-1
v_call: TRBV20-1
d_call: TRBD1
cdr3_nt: TGCAGTGCTAGACTCGGACAGGGGAACACTGAAGCTTTCTTT
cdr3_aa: CSARLGQGNTEAFF

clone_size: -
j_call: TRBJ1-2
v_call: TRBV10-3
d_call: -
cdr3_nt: TGTGCCATCAGTGAGTTGAAGACAGTATCCTATGGCTACACCTTC
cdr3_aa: CAISELKTVSYGYTF

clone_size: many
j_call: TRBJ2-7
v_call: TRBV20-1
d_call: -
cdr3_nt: TGCAGTGCTAGTTCGGCCAGGTCCTACGAGCAGTACTTC
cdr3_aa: CSASSARSYEQYF

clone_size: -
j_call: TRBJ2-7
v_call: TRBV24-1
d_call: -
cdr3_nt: TGTGCCACCAGTGATGCCGGGACAAGTATCCCCTACGAGCAGTACTTC
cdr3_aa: CATSDAGTSIPYEQYF